These 10 T cell receptor beta chains were all obtained from the same sample, sequenced in a study of blood T cell repertoires in COVID-19. Some clones are missing from TCRdb's copy, which holds only in-frame ones; the method was immunoSEQ multiplex PCR. The table has 35,000 to 50,000 clones, about 90% seen once. The material sequenced was peripheral blood. The receptor source for this set is a woman aged 35 to 49 with acute or convalescent COVID-19.

V is TRBV27 and J is TRBJ1-2; maybe TRBD1 (5 bases). Looked up from germline, CDR1 is MNHEY and CDR2 is SMNVEV (reference sequence). The CDR3 covers 14 residues. Trimming pared 7 bases from V and 0 bases from J, leaving 12 bases between. Here the CDR3 DNA reads TGTGCCAGCAACCCGCGGGGCACTAACTATGGCTACACCTTC. Translation gives CASNPRGTNYGYTF.

The chain joins TRBV7-2 to TRBJ2-5, with 7 bases aligning to TRBD1. The CDR3 covers 14 residues. V lost 5 bases, J lost 1 base, and 4 bases stayed unmatched. CDR1 is SGHTA and CDR2 is FQGNSA in the germline V gene. The DNA of the CDR3 is TGTGCCAGCAGCAAGACAGGGTTCCAAGAGACCCAGTACTTC. This codes for CASSKTGFQETQYF.

The chain couples TRBV5-8 to TRBJ2-7; a weak D match, TRBD1 (5 bases). CDR3 length equals 15 residues. Trimming took 2 bases from V and 2 from J, leaving 14 bases between them. Per germline, CDR1 SGHTS and CDR2 YDEGEE. For the CDR3, the DNA is TGTGCCAGCAGCTTCGCCCCCGGCAGGGCCTACGAGCAGTACTTC. It is translated as CASSFAPGRAYEQYF.

The chain recombines TRBV7-8 with TRBJ2-2; 8 bases line up with TRBD2. The CDR3 has 15 amino acids. Germline lookup yields CDR1 SGHVS and CDR2 FQNEAQ. The trim removed 3 bases at V and 3 bases at J, leaving 3 bases unmatched. CDR3 coding DNA: TGTGCCAGCAGCTTGGCGGGGGGATACACCGGGGAGCTGTTTTTT. Protein product: CASSLAGGYTGELFF.

The genes are TRBV29-1 and TRBJ1-2; no clear D gene. The CDR3 runs to 12 residues. CDR1 is SQVTM and CDR2 is ANQGSEA in the germline V gene. Trimming shortened V by 2 bases and J by 6 bases, and 10 bases separated the two germline ends. CDR3 sequence (DNA): TGCAGCGTTGAACTACAGAAAAATGGCTACACCTTC. Its protein product is CSVELQKNGYTF.

CDR3 residues: CASSLSGEGIDTQYF. The CDR3 bases are TGCGCCAGCAGCTTGAGCGGGGAGGGCATAGATACGCAGTATTTT. The rearrangement links TRBV5-1 to TRBJ2-3, with 7 bases matching TRBD2. Per the germline V gene, CDR1 is SGHRS and CDR2 is YFSETQ. Trimming at V came to 1 base and at J to 5 bases, leaving 7 bases not matched to a gene. This CDR3 has 15 residues.

CDR3 residues: CASSLGARETQYF. CDR3 bases: TGTGCCAGCAGCTTGGGGGCGCGTGAGACCCAGTACTTC. The chain combines TRBV5-6 with TRBJ2-5, with D unresolved. There are 13 residues in the CDR3. V lost 0 bases and J 5 bases, leaving 8 bases between the germline ends. Per germline, CDR1 SGHDT and CDR2 YYEEEE.

This chain links TRBV5-4 with TRBJ2-1, with 7 bases matching TRBD2. There are 16 residues in the CDR3. Germline CDR1 and CDR2: SGHNT and YYREEE (reference sequence). The V and J ends lost 0 bases and 0 bases, in that order; junction bases with no gene match: 3. The CDR3 DNA is TGTGCCAGCAGCTTGGGAGGCGGGAGCTCCTACAATGAGCAGTTCTTC. Its protein product is CASSLGGGSSYNEQFF. Variable domain in full (rest from reference TRBV5-4 and TRBJ2-1): ETGVTQSPTHLIKTRGQQVTLRCSSQSGHNTVSWYQQALGQGPQFIFQYYREEENGRGNFPPRFSGLQFPNYSSELNVNALELDDSALYLCASSLGGGSSYNEQFFGPGTRLTVL.

This chain connects TRBV5-1 to TRBJ2-3; D possibly corresponds to TRBD2 (6 bases). The germline V gene encodes CDR1 SGHRS and CDR2 YFSETQ. Trimming left V 4 bases short and J 3 bases short, with 15 bases between. CDR3 length: 15 residues. Here the CDR3 reads CASSPIVGGTDTQYF. CDR3 in DNA: TGCGCCAGCAGCCCTATTGTTGGGGGGACAGATACGCAGTATTTT.

This chain uses TRBV18 with TRBJ1-6; the match to TRBD1 covers 8 bases. Germline loops: CDR1 KGHSH, CDR2 LQKENI. CDR3 length: 16 amino acids. J gave up 6 bases and V 6 bases, and 10 bases lay outside the gene matches. Here the CDR3 reads CASSERQGIGNSPLHF. CDR3 nucleotides: TGTGCCAGCTCCGAAAGACAGGGGATAGGTAATTCACCCCTCCACTTT. Filled out from reference TRBV18 and TRBJ1-6, the complete variable domain reads NAGVMQNPRHLVRRRGQEARLRCSPMKGHSHVYWYRQLPEEGLKFMVYLQKENIIDESGMPKERFSAEFPKEGPSILRIQQVVRGDSAAYFCASSERQGIGNSPLHFGNGTRLTVT.